A selection of T cell receptor beta chains follows, all from one sample in a study of blood T cell repertoires in COVID-19. Some clones are missing from TCRdb's copy, which holds only in-frame ones; the method was immunoSEQ multiplex PCR. Counted here are 200,000 to 250,000 clones, more than 70% occurring once; the ten biggest clones make up around 3.3%. What was sequenced was peripheral blood. These receptor sequences come from a woman at least 80 years old with acute or convalescent COVID-19. Each CDR3 is given with its conserved first and last residue. Fields, in order: V gene, J gene, D gene, clone size, CDR3 DNA, CDR3 protein. A D gene is named only where the DNA matches it firmly. Clone size is stated in some rows and not others, as once, few, many or a class when expanded.

TRBV3-1/TRBV3-2	TRBJ2-2	NA	NA	TGTGCCAGCAGCCTTAAGGGGCAGGGAAACACCGGGGAGCTGTTTTTT	CASSLKGQGNTGELFF
TRBV29-1	TRBJ1-1	NA	NA	TGCAGCGTGCGCCAGGGGAACACTGAAGCTTTCTTT	CSVRQGNTEAFF
TRBV19	TRBJ1-1	NA	NA	TGTGCCAGTAGTATACGAGGCATGGGCGGGGGGGCCACTGAAGCTTTCTTT	CASSIRGMGGGATEAFF
TRBV29-1	TRBJ1-2	TRBD1	NA	TGCAGCGTTGGGGACAGGGGGGGATATGGCTACACCTTC	CSVGDRGGYGYTF
TRBV7-8	TRBJ2-7	TRBD1	NA	TGTGCCAGCAGTTTGGACAGGGGCAACGAGCAGTACTTC	CASSLDRGNEQYF
TRBV28	TRBJ1-4	NA	few	TGTGCCAGCAGTATCCCTAGGACCAGCGGGGAAAAACTGTTTTTT	CASSIPRTSGEKLFF
TRBV11-2	TRBJ2-7	NA	NA	TGTGCCAGCAGCCCCCGCGGGGTTTTCTCGGACGAGCAGTACTTC	CASSPRGVFSDEQYF
TRBV28	TRBJ1-5	TRBD1	NA	TGTGCCAGCAGTTTGACGACAGGGCCTAGTCAGCCCCAGCATTTT	CASSLTTGPSQPQHF
TRBV21-1	TRBJ1-5	NA	NA	TGTGCCAGCAGCAAAGGAGCAGGGGCCCATAGCAATCAGCCCCAGCATTTT	CASSKGAGAHSNQPQHF
TRBV28	TRBJ2-1	NA	NA	TGTGCCAGCAGTTCCCCTGCCTACAATGAGCAGTTCTTC	CASSSPAYNEQFF
TRBV2	TRBJ1-5	TRBD1	NA	TGTGCCAGCAATCCAGGGGGGCGGGTACAGCCCCAGCATTTT	CASNPGGRVQPQHF
TRBV2	TRBJ1-5	NA	few	TGTGCCAGCAGGCAGGGATTCAGCAATCAGCCCCAGCATTTT	CASRQGFSNQPQHF
TRBV5-8	TRBJ1-2	NA	NA	TGTGCCAGCAGCTCCCCTGACAGAGCCCATGGCTACACCTTC	CASSSPDRAHGYTF
TRBV7-2	TRBJ1-1	NA	NA	TGTGCCAGCAGCGTCGACAGTTACACTGAAGCTTTCTTT	CASSVDSYTEAFF
TRBV7-7	TRBJ2-7	NA	NA	TGTGCTAGCAGCTTAGGGTCAGGGACCTACGAGCAGTACTTC	CASSLGSGTYEQYF
TRBV4-1	TRBJ2-3	NA	NA	TGCGCCAGCAGCCAAGAGGGCAGGGGCACAGATACGCAGTATTTT	CASSQEGRGTDTQYF
TRBV16	TRBJ2-3	TRBD2	once	TGTGCCAGCAGCCAGATCCCCGGGCTAGCGGGGGCGATCACAGATACGCAGTATTTT	CASSQIPGLAGAITDTQYF
TRBV6-5	TRBJ1-2	NA	once	TGTGCCAGCAGCCAAACGGGGGTCTTGGGCTACACCTTC	CASSQTGVLGYTF
TRBV7-9	TRBJ2-7	TRBD1	NA	TGTGCCAGCAGCCATAATAGACAGGGACCATACGAGCAGTACTTC	CASSHNRQGPYEQYF
TRBV3-1/TRBV3-2	TRBJ1-5	NA	few	TGTGCCAGCAGCCAACTGAACAGGCAGCCCCAGCATTTT	CASSQLNRQPQHF
TRBV24-1	TRBJ2-5	TRBD2	NA	TGTGCCACCAGCGCGCGGGGGGGCCAGTTAGAGACCCAGTACTTC	CATSARGGQLETQYF
TRBV6-5	TRBJ1-4	NA	NA	TGTGCCAGCAGTCCAGGGATACCTAATGAAAAACTGTTTTTT	CASSPGIPNEKLFF
TRBV3-1/TRBV3-2	TRBJ1-2	TRBD1	NA	TGTGCCAGCAGCCACTTGGACAGGGAAAACACCTTC	CASSHLDRENTF
TRBV19	TRBJ1-2	TRBD1	NA	TGTGCCAGTGGACAGGGTCTTTACTATGGCTACACCTTC	CASGQGLYYGYTF
TRBV30	TRBJ1-4	TRBD1	NA	TGTGCCTGGAGCGCGGGACAGTTAAATGAAAAACTGTTTTTT	CAWSAGQLNEKLFF
TRBV7-9	TRBJ2-1	TRBD1	NA	TGTGCCAGCAGCCTCCAGGGGGATGAGCAGTTCTTC	CASSLQGDEQFF
TRBV15	TRBJ1-1	NA	NA	TGTGCCACCAGCAGAGACAGGACAACGACTGAAGCTTTCTTT	CATSRDRTTTEAFF
TRBV5-1	TRBJ1-3	NA	NA	TGCGCCAGCAGCCCGGGAAACACCATATATTTT	CASSPGNTIYF
TRBV27	TRBJ2-7	TRBD2	NA	TGTGCCAGCAGTCCCAGGACTAGCTACACTACCATCTCCTACGAGCAGTACTTC	CASSPRTSYTTISYEQYF
TRBV2	TRBJ1-6	NA	once	TGTGCCAGCAGTGAGGGCAGGCGTAATTCACCCCTCCACTTT	CASSEGRRNSPLHF
TRBV7-2	TRBJ1-1	NA	NA	TGTGCCAGCATCTCCCTGACAGGTGAAGCTTTCTTT	CASISLTGEAFF
TRBV6-5	TRBJ1-4	TRBD1	once	TGTGCCAGCACCACGACAGGGGGTGTTGAAAAACTGTTTTTT	CASTTTGGVEKLFF
TRBV19	TRBJ1-4	TRBD1	NA	TGTGCCAGTCCAAATTGGGAGGGACAGGGGGAATGGGCGGGACCCCTGTTTTTT	CASPNWEGQGEWAGPLFF
TRBV4-3	TRBJ2-5	TRBD1	NA	TGCGCCAGCAGCCAAGTAGGGACAGGGAAAGAGACCCAGTACTTC	CASSQVGTGKETQYF
TRBV18	TRBJ2-4	TRBD1	NA	TGTGCCAGCTCCGGCCGACAGGGTCAAAACATTCAGTACTTC	CASSGRQGQNIQYF
TRBV28	TRBJ2-5	NA	NA	TGTGCCAGCAGAAATGGTCGCTTCGGAGGTCATCAAGAGACCCAGTACTTC	CASRNGRFGGHQETQYF
TRBV28	TRBJ2-5	TRBD2	NA	TGTGCCAGCAGGGGAGCGGGGAATCAAGAGACCCAGTACTTC	CASRGAGNQETQYF
TRBV10-3	TRBJ2-1	TRBD2	NA	TGTGCCATCAGTGTGGGGAGTAGCGGGGGGGGATACAATGAGCAGTTCTTC	CAISVGSSGGGYNEQFF
TRBV2	TRBJ1-1	NA	NA	TGTGCCAGCAGATCCTCCGGGACAAGGAACACTGAAGCTTTCTTT	CASRSSGTRNTEAFF
TRBV29-1	TRBJ1-1	NA	NA	TGCAGCGCCGTTATGACTGAAGCTTTCTTT	CSAVMTEAFF
TRBV7-6	TRBJ2-2	NA	NA	TGTGCCAGCAGCTTAGGGCTAGTCCGCACCGGGGAGCTGTTTTTT	CASSLGLVRTGELFF
TRBV28	TRBJ1-6	TRBD1	NA	TGTGCCACAGGGGGATCAGTGAGTTCACCCCTCCACTTT	CATGGSVSSPLHF
TRBV19	TRBJ1-4	NA	NA	TGTGCCAGTAGTTCCGGGTCCCTGGCTGAAAAACTGTTTTTT	CASSSGSLAEKLFF
TRBV14	TRBJ1-1	TRBD1	NA	TGTGCCAGCAGCCAAGATCTTTTGGGACAGGGGGTTTTT	CASSQDLLGQGVF
TRBV5-1	TRBJ1-2	TRBD1	NA	TGCGCCAGCAGCACCGAGGGGGCGGCTCGTTATGGCTACACCTTC	CASSTEGAARYGYTF
TRBV19	TRBJ2-3	NA	NA	TGTGCCAGTAGTTCTCAGGGTAGCACAGATACGCAGTATTTT	CASSSQGSTDTQYF
TRBV7-8	TRBJ1-1	NA	NA	TGTGCCAGCAGTTCACAGGGACAAACTGAAGCTTTCTTT	CASSSQGQTEAFF
TRBV3-1/TRBV3-2	TRBJ1-1	NA	NA	TGTGCCAGCAGCCAAAGCCAGGGTCGAACTGAAGCTTTCTTT	CASSQSQGRTEAFF
TRBV2	TRBJ2-5	NA	NA	TGTGCCAGCACTGAAGGCGGGACCCAGTACTTC	CASTEGGTQYF
TRBV2	TRBJ1-1	TRBD1	NA	TGTGCCAGCAGTCCCGGGACAGGGGAGATTTCCACTGAAGCTTTCTTT	CASSPGTGEISTEAFF
TRBV5-1	TRBJ1-1	NA	NA	TGCGCCAGCAGATTGGGGTTCCCGGACACTGAAGCTTTCTTT	CASRLGFPDTEAFF
TRBV7-3	TRBJ2-1	NA	few	TGTGCCAGCAGCCGGGGAAATGAGCAGTTCTTC	CASSRGNEQFF
TRBV9	TRBJ1-5	TRBD1	NA	TGTGCCAGCAGCACCCATGGACAGGGTGATCAGCCCCAGCATTTT	CASSTHGQGDQPQHF
TRBV10-2	TRBJ2-1	TRBD2	NA	TGCGCCACCAAGACCGGGGGGAGCTCCTACAATGAGCAGTTCTTC	CATKTGGSSYNEQFF
TRBV6-5	TRBJ1-5	TRBD1	NA	TGTGCCAGCGGGACAGTGTTGAATCAGCCCCAGCATTTT	CASGTVLNQPQHF
TRBV19	TRBJ1-5	NA	few	TGTGCCAGTAGTATCCCAGGCACCAATCAGCCCCAGCATTTT	CASSIPGTNQPQHF